This T cell receptor (beta chain) was recovered during a study of cytomegalovirus exposure and HLA in healthy donors. Study background: Earlier sequencing of 150 million to 200 million T cells yielded roughly 120 million unique TCR beta sequences. Whole-study findings and limits: As a later analysis showed, a missense DCLRE1C variant was linked to trimming of TCR beta V- and J-genes. TCR beta sequences numbering around 15,000 were associated with HLA alleles at 0.05 false discovery rate in a later analysis. TCR beta chains numbering 150 to 200 were designated cytomegalovirus-associated.

With regard to this clone: As yet, its antigen is unknown.

It was with 60 Vbeta and 13 Jbeta primers that the PCR ran. Measured with immunoSEQ multiplex PCR; TCRdb has only the in-frame clones, and not every one. The sample has approximately 110,000 clones; approximately 72% are singletons. The CDR3 spans 13 residues. Trimming removed 6 bases from V and 6 bases from J; junction bases left unmatched: 7. Germline V gives CDR1 SGHTS, CDR2 YDEGEE. This TCR derives from a man aged 30-40 years in good health and CMV-seronegative. The sequenced sample was PBMCs. The rearrangement joins TRBV5-8 to TRBJ2-7; TRBD1 agrees at 9 bases. CDR3 loop: CASKNRGQAEQYF. CDR3 in DNA: TGTGCCAGCAAGAACAGGGGGCAGGCCGAGCAGTACTTC. Complete variable domain (other parts from reference TRBV5-8 and TRBJ2-7): EAGVTQSPTHLIKTRGQQATLRCSPISGHTSVYWYQQALGLGLQFLLWYDEGEERNRGNFPPRFSGRQFPNYSSELNVNALELEDSALYLCASKNRGQAEQYFGPGTRLTVT.